The 29 T cell receptor beta chains in this list originate from one sample, sequenced in a study of cytomegalovirus exposure and HLA in healthy donors. TCRdb keeps only in-frame clones here, not all; method: immunoSEQ multiplex PCR. The table records approximately 120,000 clones, under 90% of them present only once. What was sequenced was PBMCs. These receptors all come from a woman in her late teens or twenties in good health and CMV-seronegative.

CDR3 region: CASSSRSNEQFF. CDR3 DNA sequence: TGTGCCAGTAGTAGTAGGAGCAATGAGCAGTTCTTC. The gene calls are TRBV19 and TRBJ2-1; D not resolved. This CDR3 spans 12 amino acids. The V gene's germline CDR1 is LNHDA and CDR2 SQIVND (reference sequence). V lost 4 bases to trimming and J lost 6 bases, with 7 bases between them.

This clone was found once. CDR3 nucleotide sequence: TGTGCCAGCCAGGGGGCCCTAAACACCGGGGAGCTGTTTTTT. Its protein product is CASQGALNTGELFF. The chain links TRBV19 to TRBJ2-2, with 8 positions matching TRBD1. The CDR3 totals 14 residues. Losses at the gene ends were 9 bases for V and 2 bases for J; bases not matched to a gene: 5. The germline gives CDR1 LNHDA, CDR2 SQIVND (reference sequence).

V is TRBV7-6 and J is TRBJ1-4; 7 bases agree with TRBD1. In germline, CDR1 is SGHVS, CDR2 FNYEAQ. This CDR3 contains 15 residues. Germline trimming cut 6 bases from V and 6 bases from J; bases unmatched to any gene: 10. The CDR3 DNA follows: TGTGCCAGCAGAAAGGCCCAGGGGGACCATGAAAAACTGTTTTTT. Protein sequence: CASRKAQGDHEKLFF.

The table lists this clone with many counts. The J gene is TRBJ1-2, the V gene TRBV7-2; 8 positions agree with TRBD1. The CDR3 runs to 14 residues. V lost 7 bases and J lost 3; bases outside the gene matches: 7. Germline CDR1 reads SGHTA; CDR2 reads FQGNSA. CDR3: CASTIDRGDYGYTF. The DNA for the CDR3 is TGTGCCAGCACTATTGACAGGGGTGACTATGGCTACACCTTC.

J is TRBJ1-2 and V is TRBV5-1; 7 bases agree with TRBD1. There are 16 residues in the CDR3. Trimming cost V 3 bases and J 0 bases; bases outside gene matches: 8. The germline V gene has CDR1 SGHRS and CDR2 YFSETQ. CDR3 in amino acids: CASSSSRDSTNYGYTF. The CDR3 DNA reads as TGCGCCAGCAGCTCATCAAGGGACAGCACTAACTATGGCTACACCTTC.

In DNA, the CDR3 is TGTGCCAGCAGTGGCGGGACAGGCGACAATGAGCAGTTCTTC. Translation: CASSGGTGDNEQFF. The chain has TRBV27 and TRBJ2-1, with TRBD1 identical over 8 bases. J lost 5 bases, V lost 5 bases, and 5 bases had no gene match. The CDR3 has 14 residues. Germline V lookup: CDR1 MNHEY, CDR2 SMNVEV (reference sequence).

In DNA, the CDR3 is TGTGCCAGCAGCCCCCCCGGACTAGCCTACGAGCAGTACTTC. Protein product: CASSPPGLAYEQYF. The genes are TRBV7-6 and TRBJ2-7, with 7 bases that match TRBD2. Germline V lookup: CDR1 SGHVS, CDR2 FNYEAQ. The CDR3 runs 14 residues. V shed 5 bases, J shed 2 bases, and the junction held 6 bases outside the gene matches.

The chain uses TRBV28 and TRBJ2-7, with D perhaps TRBD1 (6 bases). V shed 3 bases and J shed 5 bases, with 8 bases lying between them. CDR1 and CDR2 (germline): MDHEN, SYDVKM. The CDR3 extends over 12 amino acids. CDR3 coding DNA: TGTGCCAGCAGTTTGCAGGGGAACGAGCAGTACTTC. Residues: CASSLQGNEQYF.

This chain connects TRBV5-6 to TRBJ2-7, with a possible D match to TRBD1 (7 bases). The CDR3 consists of 16 residues. Trimming left V 4 bases short and J 0 bases short, with 17 bases between. Per the germline V gene, CDR1 is SGHDT and CDR2 is YYEEEE. CDR3 coding DNA: TGTGCCAGCAGCCCGGAGGGGGCAGGGACCTCCTACGAGCAGTACTTC. This sequence encodes CASSPEGAGTSYEQYF.

The rearrangement uses TRBV6-4 and TRBJ2-1; no reliable D call. In germline, CDR1 is MRHNA, CDR2 SNTAGT. CDR3 length equals 15 residues. Between the trimmed V and J ends, which lost 4 bases and 0 bases, there was a span of 10 bases. As DNA, the CDR3 is TGTGCCAGCAGTGTTACCGGGTCCTCCTACAATGAGCAGTTCTTC. This codes for CASSVTGSSYNEQFF.

The chain couples TRBV28 to TRBJ1-5, with D possibly TRBD1 on 6 matching bases. This CDR3 has 18 amino acids. Germline V CDR1 and CDR2: MDHEN, SYDVKM. V was trimmed by 1 base and J by 1 base, leaving 17 bases between them. CDR3 in amino acids: CASSLLGTKVPSNQPQHF. CDR3 DNA: TGTGCCAGCAGTTTATTGGGGACAAAAGTCCCGAGCAATCAGCCCCAGCATTTT.

The gene calls are TRBV7-9 and TRBJ1-2; 7 bases line up with TRBD1. With 3 bases clipped from V and 8 bases from J, the junction kept 18 bases outside the gene matches. The germline V gene encodes CDR1 SEHNR and CDR2 FQNEAQ (reference sequence). The CDR3 extends over 17 amino acids. The CDR3 here is CASSFPPRDSPMRGYTF. In nucleotides, the CDR3 is TGTGCCAGCAGCTTCCCTCCCCGGGACAGCCCTATGAGAGGCTACACCTTC.

The chain combines TRBV27 with TRBJ1-1, with D perhaps matching TRBD1 (5 bases). CDR1 is MNHEY, CDR2 SMNVEV, per germline (reference sequence). V lost 2 bases and J lost 1, with 11 bases in between. The CDR3 is 15 amino acids. CDR3 in DNA: TGTGCCAGCAGTTTAATCGGACACCCGAACACTGAAGCTTTCTTT. Protein: CASSLIGHPNTEAFF.

This chain joins TRBV7-2 and TRBJ2-7, with 11 bases that match TRBD2. Germline assignment: CDR1 SGHTA and CDR2 FQGNSA. Trimming removed 3 bases from V and 2 bases from J; junction bases left unmatched: 0. The CDR3 has 14 amino acids. The CDR3 region has the DNA TGTGCCAGCAGCTTGACTAGCGGGACCTACGAGCAGTACTTC. Its translation is CASSLTSGTYEQYF.

This chain connects TRBV10-1 to TRBJ2-3; D is unresolved. CDR1 is WNHNN and CDR2 is SYGVQD in the germline V gene (reference sequence). The V and J ends lost 3 bases and 2 bases respectively, with 12 bases between them. This CDR3 is 15 amino acids long. The chain's CDR3 is CASSDYSINTDTQYF. The CDR3 region has the DNA TGCGCCAGCAGTGACTACTCCATTAACACAGATACGCAGTATTTT.

The chain links TRBV19 to TRBJ1-2; 8 positions agree with TRBD1. V trimming: 6 bases; J trimming: 4 bases; junction bases outside the gene matches: 10. Germline V CDR1 and CDR2: LNHDA, SQIVND (reference sequence). There are 15 residues in the CDR3. The CDR3 reads CASSNPGQATYGYTF. In DNA, the CDR3 is TGTGCCAGTAGCAACCCGGGACAGGCGACCTATGGCTACACCTTC.

CDR3 protein: CASLAGRLTGELFF. The CDR3 DNA is TGTGCCAGCTTAGCGGGAAGGCTCACCGGGGAGCTGTTTTTT. The chain joins TRBV6-5 to TRBJ2-2, with 8 bases aligning to TRBD2. The germline V gene has CDR1 MNHEY and CDR2 SVGAGI. This CDR3 spans 14 amino acids. Germline trimming cut 8 bases from V and 4 bases from J; bases unmatched to any gene: 6.

This clone was counted at least ten times. The V call is TRBV6-1, the J call TRBJ2-1; 11 bases are a match to TRBD1. In germline, CDR1 is MNHNS, CDR2 SASEGT. Losses at the gene ends were 3 bases for V and 3 bases for J; bases not matched to a gene: 1. The CDR3 sequence is 15 residues long. CDR3 amino acids: CASSEGTGGYNEQFF. The DNA of the CDR3 is TGTGCCAGCAGTGAGGGGACAGGGGGCTACAATGAGCAGTTCTTC.

The chain links TRBV6-6 to TRBJ1-2, with D unclear. The CDR3 spans 12 residues. V shed 10 bases and J shed 8 bases, with 17 bases lying between them. CDR1 is MNHNY, CDR2 SVGAGI, per germline (reference sequence). CDR3 residues: CATHAGIEGYTF. The CDR3 bases are TGTGCCACCCACGCCGGGATTGAGGGCTACACCTTC.

The V call is TRBV2, the J call TRBJ1-1; 7 bases line up with TRBD1. The CDR3 has 17 residues. J was trimmed by 4 bases and V by 0 bases; bases with no gene match: 11. Germline V gene data show CDR1 as SNHLY and CDR2 as FYNNEI. The CDR3 DNA is TGTGCCAGCAGTGAAGCCAGGGCCATTGCAGGGGGCACTGAAGCTTTCTTT. This translates into CASSEARAIAGGTEAFF.

The chain uses TRBV7-9 and TRBJ1-5; D remains unclear. This CDR3 has 15 residues. CDR1 and CDR2 from the germline V gene are SEHNR and FQNEAQ (reference sequence). V lost 5 bases to trimming and J lost 8 bases, with 19 bases between them. CDR3 region: CASSPPDAGKEPQHF. CDR3 coding DNA: TGTGCCAGCAGCCCCCCAGACGCAGGAAAGGAGCCCCAGCATTTT. The full variable domain, in which reference TRBV7-9 and TRBJ1-5 provide the parts outside the CDR3, is DTGVSQNPRHKITKRGQNVTFRCDPISEHNRLYWYRQTLGQGPEFLTYFQNEAQLEKSRLLSDRFSAERPKGSFSTLEIQRTEQGDSAMYLCASSPPDAGKEPQHFGDGTRLSIL.

The V call is TRBV6-4, the J call TRBJ1-5; D unclear. Germline CDR1 is MRHNA and CDR2 is SNTAGT. Trimming removed 3 bases at V and 7 bases at J, with 10 bases between. There are 13 residues in the CDR3. CDR3 sequence: CASSEHARQPQHF. In nucleotides, the CDR3 is TGTGCCAGCAGTGAGCACGCGAGGCAGCCCCAGCATTTT.

The chain is built from TRBV4-2 and TRBJ1-2, with TRBD1 identical over 7 bases. CDR3 length: 17 amino acids. After removal of 1 base from V and 8 bases from J, the junction contained 16 bases not matched to a gene. The germline V gene encodes CDR1 LGHNA and CDR2 YNFKEQ. The CDR3 DNA follows: TGTGCCAGCAGCCAAGGGGGCCTGGGACAGAACCTCGGGGGCTACACCTTC. Translated, it gives CASSQGGLGQNLGGYTF.

V usage is TRBV5-6 and J usage is TRBJ1-1; TRBD1 matches at 9 bases. The V gene end was trimmed by 4 bases and the J gene end by 11 bases; junction bases not matched to a gene: 15. CDR3 length equals 15 residues. Germline-derived CDR1 and CDR2 are SGHDT and YYEEEE. The CDR3 DNA is TGTGCCAGCAGCCCTACGGACAGGGGAGTTGCATGGGCTTTCTTT. Protein sequence: CASSPTDRGVAWAFF.

V and J are TRBV4-1 and TRBJ1-1, with D perhaps TRBD1 (5 bases). Germline values: CDR1 MGHRA, CDR2 YSYEKL. CDR3 size: 15 residues. V was trimmed by 3 bases and J by 6 bases, leaving 17 bases between them. The CDR3 here is CASSHRTSGKAEAFF. DNA of the CDR3: TGCGCCAGCAGCCATCGGACATCAGGGAAAGCTGAAGCTTTCTTT.

Note on this clone: One end of the junction is discordant with germline, which a read error may explain. The chain is built from TRBV20-1 and TRBJ1-2; possible D gene TRBD1, 6 bases. The CDR3 covers 10 residues. Per germline, CDR1 DFQATT and CDR2 SNEGSKA (reference sequence). The CDR3: CSAKGDGYTF. The CDR3 DNA is TGCAGTGCCAAGGGGGATGGGTACACCTTC.

The CDR3 DNA is TGCGCCAGCAGCTTGAACCCGGACTTCCTCTTCGGGGAGCTGTTTTTT. Protein: CASSLNPDFLFGELFF. The chain recombines TRBV5-1 with TRBJ2-2, with D perhaps matching TRBD2 (5 bases). The CDR3 is 16 amino acids. In germline, CDR1 is SGHRS, CDR2 YFSETQ. The ends were cut back, 1 base at V and 7 bases at J, with 17 bases in the middle.

This rearrangement joins TRBV9 to TRBJ2-1, with 14 bases that match TRBD2. In germline, CDR1 is SGDLS, CDR2 YYNGEE. CDR3 length: 20 amino acids. V lost 0 bases, J lost 3 bases, and 11 bases stayed unmatched. CDR3 sequence: CASSVGNSGTSGSFYNEQFF. In DNA form, the CDR3 reads TGTGCCAGCAGCGTAGGAAATTCCGGGACTAGCGGGAGTTTCTACAATGAGCAGTTCTTC.

V usage is TRBV27 and J usage is TRBJ2-3; 7 bases line up with TRBD2. The CDR3 extends over 16 amino acids. Germline V lookup: CDR1 MNHEY, CDR2 SMNVEV (reference sequence). After removal of 6 bases from V and 7 bases from J, the junction contained 16 bases not matched to a gene. The CDR3 nucleotides are TGTGCCAGCAGCCTACTAGCGACCCTCAAAGATTATACGCAGTATTTT. Translated: CASSLLATLKDYTQYF.